The 5 T cell receptor beta chains below all came from one sample that was sequenced in a study of cytomegalovirus exposure and HLA in healthy donors. Both 60 Vbeta primers and 13 Jbeta primers went into the PCR. Only in-frame clones appear in the TCRdb table, and some are missing; sequencing was by immunoSEQ multiplex PCR. The sample consists of approximately 120,000 clones, roughly 81% of them appearing once. Input material: PBMCs. The receptors were gathered from a woman aged 30 to 39 in good health and CMV-seronegative.

The V and J genes are TRBV20-1 and TRBJ1-2; unclear D gene. The CDR3 runs 10 residues. The V gene lost 6 bases and the J gene lost 11 bases, with 13 bases spanning the gap. Germline CDR1 and CDR2: DFQATT and SNEGSKA (reference sequence). The CDR3 sequence: CSATSGGYTF. CDR3 sequence (DNA): TGCAGTGCGACTAGTGGAGGATACACCTTC.

This clone was found a few times. This chain joins TRBV27 and TRBJ1-4; D unresolved. Trimming cost V 6 bases and J 0 bases, with 14 bases left between them. Looked up from germline, CDR1 is MNHEY and CDR2 is SMNVEV (reference sequence). The length of the CDR3 is 16 residues. CDR3 sequence: CASSPIPQATNEKLFF. In DNA, the CDR3 is TGTGCCAGCAGCCCTATCCCCCAGGCAACTAATGAAAAACTGTTTTTT.

The sample holds one count of this clone. This sequence joins TRBV11-3 and TRBJ2-7; 11 bases fit TRBD2. Per germline, CDR1 SGHNT and CDR2 YENEEA. With 4 bases clipped from V and 3 bases from J, the junction kept 5 bases outside the gene matches. This CDR3 comprises 15 residues. The CDR3 is CASSSSSGRIYEQYF. The CDR3 DNA reads as TGTGCCAGCAGCTCTTCTAGCGGGAGGATCTACGAGCAGTACTTC.

J is TRBJ2-3 and V is TRBV27; 9 bases are a match to TRBD2. The V segment lost 6 bases and the J segment 5 bases; nucleotides outside the gene matches: 18. CDR1 MNHEY and CDR2 SMNVEV come from the germline V gene (reference sequence). The CDR3 runs 18 residues. The DNA for the CDR3 is TGTGCCAGCAGAGCGCTGCCTCCTTTGCGGGGGGGGCAAGATACGCAGTATTTT. It is translated as CASRALPPLRGGQDTQYF.

V and J are TRBV27 and TRBJ2-7, with TRBD2 identical over 9 bases. The CDR3 extends over 15 amino acids. Germline CDR1 MNHEY, CDR2 SMNVEV (reference sequence). V shed 3 bases and J 4 bases; nucleotides not matched to a gene: 7. CDR3 DNA sequence: TGTGCCAGCAGTTTGGAGGCTAGCGGGAATTACGAGCAGTACTTC. Protein product: CASSLEASGNYEQYF.